This T cell receptor (beta chain) originates from a study of blood T cell repertoires in COVID-19. Looking at the study overall: COVID-19 samples, acute and convalescent, were from the United States, Italy and Spain. PBMCs, B-cell-depleted T cells, or T cells provided the cDNA or gDNA that made up the material.

Original methodology: Estimated nucleated cell counts came from reference gene primer amplification. Using immunoSEQ multiplex PCR, the repertoire was profiled, and TCRdb retains in-frame clones only, with some absent. V and J calls and clone size are those listed in that table; D and trimming were worked out from the DNA. The data show about 140,000 clones, with 75% to 85% seen just once and 4.2% held by the top ten. V shed 0 bases, J shed 7 bases, and the junction held 10 bases outside the gene matches. This CDR3 is built from 17 residues. Germline values: CDR1 SGDLS, CDR2 YYNGEE. V is TRBV9 and J is TRBJ2-1; 10 bases are a match to TRBD1. Sequences were obtained from peripheral blood. The sequence came from a man in his sixties with acute or convalescent COVID-19. This CDR3 is CASSVGVRTGGTNEQFF. DNA of the CDR3: TGTGCCAGCAGCGTAGGGGTAAGGACAGGGGGTACAAATGAGCAGTTCTTC.